The next 23 T cell receptor beta chains were all read from a single sample in a study of shared clonotypes between healthy human individuals. Some clones are missing from TCRdb's copy, which holds only in-frame ones; the method was immunoSEQ multiplex PCR. The sample contains 1.5 million to 1.9 million clones, around 98% of which appear only once. Sequences were obtained from naive CD4+ T cells sorted from blood. The sample's subset: CD45RA+ positively selected. All receptors derive from a man aged 25-40 years in good health.

This chain uses TRBV4-2 with TRBJ2-3; 11 nucleotides line up with TRBD2. This CDR3 is built from 17 residues. The trim removed 3 bases at V and 3 bases at J, leaving 8 bases unmatched. Germline V gene lookup returns CDR1 LGHNA and CDR2 YNFKEQ. The CDR3 sequence: CASSQRIAGGWTDTQYF. CDR3 sequence (DNA): TGTGCCAGCAGCCAGCGAATAGCGGGAGGGTGGACAGATACGCAGTATTTT.

This clone was counted only a few times. Other DNA sequences of this sample code for an identical CDR3. The chain joins TRBV28 to TRBJ2-7, with TRBD2 matching 10 bases. The CDR3 sequence is 14 residues long. Germline-derived CDR1 and CDR2 are MDHEN and SYDVKM. V was pared by 6 bases and J by 2 bases, with 4 bases of the junction left unmatched. CDR3 sequence: CASSRLAGAYEQYF. CDR3 sequence (DNA): TGTGCCAGCAGCCGTCTAGCGGGAGCCTACGAGCAGTACTTC. Variable domain in full (rest from reference TRBV28 and TRBJ2-7): DVKVTQSSRYLVKRTGEKVFLECVQDMDHENMFWYRQDPGLGLRLIYFSYDVKMKEKGDIPEGYSVSREKKERFSLILESASTNQTSMYLCASSRLAGAYEQYFGPGTRLTVT.

The rearrangement uses TRBV7-2 and TRBJ2-3; perhaps TRBD1 as D (8 bases). The CDR3 totals 15 residues. Germline V gives CDR1 SGHTA, CDR2 FQGNSA. Trimming stripped 5 bases from V and 3 bases from J, with 15 bases between. The CDR3 sequence: CASSPDRGGTDTQYF. The CDR3 nucleotides are TGTGCCAGCAGCCCAGACAGGGGAGGGACAGATACGCAGTATTTT.

V and J are TRBV6-5 and TRBJ2-1; D gene uncertain. This CDR3 has 15 residues. Germline CDR1 is MNHEY and CDR2 is SVGAGI. Between the trimmed V and J ends, which lost 0 bases and 6 bases, there was a span of 12 bases. The CDR3: CASSYSPLKSNEQFF. For the CDR3, the DNA is TGTGCCAGCAGTTACTCCCCGCTAAAGAGCAATGAGCAGTTCTTC.

This clone was recorded only once. The rearrangement joins TRBV7-2 to TRBJ2-2; either TRBD1 or TRBD2 may supply D (6 bases each). With 6 bases removed from V and 4 bases from J, the gap between germline ends came to 18 bases. The CDR3 runs 16 residues. Germline values: CDR1 SGHTA, CDR2 FQGNSA. The CDR3: CASRFGGGYSTGELFF. As DNA, the CDR3 is TGTGCCAGCAGATTCGGGGGCGGATATAGCACCGGGGAGCTGTTTTTT.

J is TRBJ1-4 and V is TRBV19; D is possibly TRBD1 (6 bases). The germline gives CDR1 LNHDA, CDR2 SQIVND (reference sequence). The CDR3 is made up of 13 amino acids. The V and J ends lost 5 bases and 6 bases respectively, with 10 bases between them. The CDR3 nucleotides are TGTGCCAGTAGTCGGGGGGCACATGAAAAACTGTTTTTT. It is translated as CASSRGAHEKLFF.

The chain joins TRBV28 to TRBJ2-6; D unresolved. Germline V lookup: CDR1 MDHEN, CDR2 SYDVKM. V gave up 6 bases and J gave up 2 bases, with 11 bases separating them. The CDR3 has 15 amino acids. The CDR3 protein is CASSSELPGANVLTF. In DNA, the CDR3 is TGTGCCAGCAGCTCTGAACTACCTGGGGCCAACGTCCTGACTTTC.

The gene calls are TRBV19 and TRBJ2-1, with TRBD2 identical over 12 bases. The germline V gene encodes CDR1 LNHDA and CDR2 SQIVND (reference sequence). This CDR3 region has 17 residues. V lost 7 bases to trimming and J lost 9 bases; unmatched junction nucleotides: 16. The CDR3 DNA reads as TGTGCCAGTATGGCCAGTCCTAGCGGGAGGGCCCTCGGTGAGCAGTTCTTC. Protein: CASMASPSGRALGEQFF.

V is TRBV29-1 and J is TRBJ2-5; D is possibly TRBD1 (5 bases). The CDR3 runs to 15 residues. V was cut by 3 bases and J by 4 bases, with 18 bases left in between. Germline V lookup: CDR1 SQVTM, CDR2 ANQGSEA. The CDR3 bases are TGCAGCGTTGATGTCGCAGGGTCGTACTTAGAGACCCAGTACTTC. It specifies CSVDVAGSYLETQYF.

This clone was detected only once. This chain connects TRBV28 to TRBJ1-1; TRBD1 is a possible D gene (6 bases). Trimming stripped 6 bases from V and 9 bases from J, with 17 bases between. This CDR3 contains 13 residues. Germline V gives CDR1 MDHEN, CDR2 SYDVKM. CDR3: CASSPAGDRQAFF. The CDR3, as DNA: TGTGCCAGCAGCCCCGCAGGGGACCGACAAGCTTTCTTT.

The chain uses TRBV5-1 and TRBJ1-2; possibly TRBD1 for D (6 bases). This CDR3 spans 11 amino acids. V gave up 5 bases and J gave up 6 bases, with 8 bases separating them. Per germline, CDR1 SGHRS and CDR2 YFSETQ. The CDR3 region is CASRRQDGYTF. The CDR3 DNA follows: TGCGCCAGCAGGAGACAGGATGGCTACACCTTC.

The genes are TRBV10-2 and TRBJ2-7; possibly TRBD2 for D (6 bases). CDR3 length: 14 residues. Between the trimmed V and J ends, which lost 3 bases and 3 bases, there was a span of 12 bases. The germline V gene has CDR1 WSHSY and CDR2 SAAADI. The CDR3 sequence: CASSEQLADYEQYF. The CDR3 bases are TGCGCCAGCAGTGAACAACTAGCTGACTACGAGCAGTACTTC.

The J gene is TRBJ2-1, the V gene TRBV29-1, with D unresolved. Germline CDR1 is SQVTM and CDR2 is ANQGSEA. The CDR3 consists of 13 residues. The V end was cut by 4 bases, the J end by 6 bases, with 13 bases between. CDR3 nucleotide sequence: TGCAGCGTTGTGAAAAGCCCATTCAATGAGCAGTTCTTC. It is translated as CSVVKSPFNEQFF.

The V call is TRBV5-4, the J call TRBJ1-5, with 8 bases identical to TRBD1. This CDR3 has 20 residues. The junction had 15 bases not matched to a gene; V was cut back by 1 base and J by 0 bases. CDR1 is SGHNT and CDR2 is YYREEE in the germline V gene (reference sequence). CDR3 sequence reads: CASSLSFGTGGGNSNQPQHF. The CDR3 nucleotides are TGTGCCAGCAGCTTGTCTTTTGGGACAGGCGGAGGTAATAGCAATCAGCCCCAGCATTTT.

This clone was picked up one time. The rearrangement links TRBV11-2 to TRBJ2-7; 11 bases line up with TRBD2. V lost 0 bases to trimming and J lost 5 bases; unmatched junction nucleotides: 18. The germline V gene encodes CDR1 SGHAT and CDR2 FQNNGV. The CDR3 length is 20 residues. DNA of the CDR3: TGTGCCAGCAGCTTAGAGGCCTTAGCGGGAGGGCCTCAACGATACCACGAGCAGTACTTC. It encodes CASSLEALAGGPQRYHEQYF.

This clone was observed once. V gene TRBV30 combines with J gene TRBJ2-5; 10 nucleotides align to TRBD1. CDR1 GTSNPN and CDR2 SVGIG come from the germline V gene (reference sequence). V trimming: 2 bases; J trimming: 5 bases; junction bases outside the gene matches: 14. This CDR3 contains 17 residues. CDR3 protein: CAWSPRLGTGAVETQYF. CDR3 sequence (DNA): TGTGCCTGGAGTCCACGACTCGGGACAGGGGCCGTCGAGACCCAGTACTTC.

The chain has TRBV5-1 and TRBJ2-7, with a tentative D call TRBD1 (6 bases). From germline, CDR1 is SGHRS and CDR2 YFSETQ. Trimming shortened V by 2 bases and J by 2 bases, and 17 bases separated the two germline ends. CDR3 length: 16 amino acids. This CDR3 reads CASSLGPYRDTYEQYF. CDR3 nucleotide sequence: TGCGCCAGCAGCTTAGGTCCTTACCGGGACACCTACGAGCAGTACTTC.

The chain combines TRBV19 with TRBJ1-5; D remains unclear. The CDR3 has 16 residues. Trimming stripped 2 bases from V and 0 bases from J, with 11 bases between. CDR1 is LNHDA and CDR2 is SQIVND in the germline V gene (reference sequence). CDR3 region: CASSITATYSNQPQHF. The CDR3, as DNA: TGTGCCAGTAGTATAACAGCCACCTATAGCAATCAGCCCCAGCATTTT.

CDR3 nucleotides: TGTGCCAGCAGTTTGGCTAGCGGGAGTACCAACAATGAGCAGTTCTTC. Its translation: CASSLASGSTNNEQFF. The chain employs TRBV28 and TRBJ2-1; TRBD2 matches 10 bases. CDR1 MDHEN and CDR2 SYDVKM come from the germline V gene. V was pared by 3 bases and J by 5 bases, with 7 bases of the junction left unmatched. CDR3 length equals 16 residues.

Note on this clone: This sample includes further DNA sequences coding for the same CDR3. The J gene is TRBJ2-3, the V gene TRBV5-1; a weak D match, TRBD1 (5 bases). V was pared by 4 bases and J by 3 bases, with 9 bases between. Germline V gene lookup returns CDR1 SGHRS and CDR2 YFSETQ. CDR3 length: 13 residues. CDR3 in DNA: TGCGCCAGCAGCGGACACCGTACAGATACGCAGTATTTT. Its protein is CASSGHRTDTQYF.

In nucleotides, the CDR3 is TGCGCCAGCAGCTTGGCCGGGACAGGGGAAGAAAAAGCTTTCTTT. It yields the protein CASSLAGTGEEKAFF. The chain carries TRBV5-1 and TRBJ1-1, with 10 bases fitting TRBD1. Germline CDR1 reads SGHRS; CDR2 reads YFSETQ. CDR3 length: 15 residues. The trim removed 0 bases at V and 9 bases at J, leaving 8 bases unmatched.

The chain couples TRBV7-3 to TRBJ1-1; 8 positions match TRBD1. The CDR3 loop spans 13 amino acids. Germline trimming cut 4 bases from V and 4 bases from J; bases unmatched to any gene: 2. The germline gives CDR1 SGHTA, CDR2 FQGTGA. The CDR3 bases are TGTGCCAGCAGCTCCGGGACAGGCACTGAAGCTTTCTTT. This codes for CASSSGTGTEAFF. Full variable domain (outside the CDR3, taken from reference TRBV7-3 and TRBJ1-1): GAGVSQTPSNKVTEKGKYVELRCDPISGHTALYWYRQSLGQGPEFLIYFQGTGAADDSGLPNDRFFAVRPEGSVSTLKIQRTERGDSAVYLCASSSGTGTEAFFGQGTRLTVV.

The rearrangement joins TRBV2 to TRBJ2-1; TRBD1 might be the D (6 bases). The CDR3 loop spans 13 amino acids. In germline, CDR1 is SNHLY, CDR2 FYNNEI. Trimming took off 8 bases at V and 7 bases at J, with 15 bases between the two ends. As DNA, the CDR3 is TGTGCCAGCTCATCAGGGCAGGGGAATGAGCAGTTCTTC. It specifies CASSSGQGNEQFF.